This T cell receptor beta chain was sequenced during a study of T cell changes during pregnancy in multiple sclerosis. Here immunoSEQ multiplex PCR was the method, and the copy in TCRdb shows in-frame clones only, minus some. The sample carries tens of thousands of clones, less than 95% recorded once. The germline V gene has CDR1 SEHNR and CDR2 FQNEAQ (reference sequence). V lost 8 bases and J lost 5; bases outside the gene matches: 4. The CDR3 is made up of 12 amino acids. The rearrangement uses TRBV7-9 and TRBJ2-7; 9 bases line up with TRBD1. This sequence was found in a female donor with multiple sclerosis, enrolled in a pregnancy study. The sample in question was peripheral blood, obtained in the third trimester of pregnancy. In DNA, the CDR3 is TGTGCCAGCGGGACAGGGTCCCACGAGCAGTACTTC. This sequence encodes CASGTGSHEQYF.